Listed below are T cell receptor beta chains from one sample, sequenced in a study of T cell repertoires in cytomegalovirus infection. TCRdb re-derived calls from the reads in MiXCR, one entry per CDR3 protein. The repertoire holds 210,000 or so distinct CDR3 sequences, approximately 7% seen once, with roughly 6.5% in the top ten. The specimen was PBMCs. The source of these receptors is a human donor in good health (CMV status not recorded). Some clones in this sample may be carry-over from other donors' samples. Each CDR3 is given with its conserved first and last residue. The D gene is left open where the match is weak. The listing skips clone size in some rows; elsewhere it reads once, few, many or a size class.

D: .; size: .; V: TRBV14; J: TRBJ2-2; DNA: TGTGCCAGCAGCCCCTGGGGGCGGAGCGGGGAGCTGTTTTTT; CDR3: CASSPWGRSGELFF
D: .; size: many; V: TRBV7-2; J: TRBJ2-7; DNA: TGTGCCAGCAGCCCCAGGTCCAGCTCCTACGAGCAGTACTTC; CDR3: CASSPRSSSYEQYF
D: TRBD1; size: many; V: TRBV12-3/TRBV12-4; J: TRBJ2-7; DNA: TGTGCCAGCAGTCGTCGGGACAGGGGTTCGGACTCCTACGAGCAGTACTTC; CDR3: CASSRRDRGSDSYEQYF
D: TRBD1; size: few; V: TRBV4-3; J: TRBJ1-4; DNA: TGCGCCAGCAGCCACTACAGGGGAGCCAGTGAAAAACTGTTTTTT; CDR3: CASSHYRGASEKLFF
D: TRBD2; size: many; V: TRBV4-3; J: TRBJ2-3; DNA: TGCGCCAGCAGCCTAGCGGGGACTAGCACAGATACGCAGTATTTT; CDR3: CASSLAGTSTDTQYF
D: .; size: many; V: TRBV29-1; J: TRBJ1-2; DNA: TGCAGCGTTGGGTTCGGGGTGGTTGGCTACACCTTC; CDR3: CSVGFGVVGYTF
D: .; size: many; V: TRBV11-2; J: TRBJ1-1; DNA: TGTGCCAGCAGCATCGGATCGAGGGTAACTGAAGCTTTCTTT; CDR3: CASSIGSRVTEAFF
D: TRBD2; size: many; V: TRBV2; J: TRBJ2-5; DNA: TGTGCCAGCACTCTGACTAGCGGGGGGGCCAACCAAGAGACCCAGTACTTC; CDR3: CASTLTSGGANQETQYF
D: TRBD2; size: many; V: TRBV27; J: TRBJ2-1; DNA: TGTGCCAGCAGTTATTTAAGCGGGGCCGTCTACAATGAGCAGTTCTTC; CDR3: CASSYLSGAVYNEQFF
D: TRBD2; size: few; V: TRBV20-1; J: TRBJ2-3; DNA: TGCAGTGCTAGAGGGCTAGCGGGGTTGTCAGATACGCAGTATTTT; CDR3: CSARGLAGLSDTQYF
D: .; size: many; V: TRBV2; J: TRBJ2-7; DNA: TGTGCCAGCAGTGAAACCCCGGGGTACGAGCAGTACTTC; CDR3: CASSETPGYEQYF
D: .; size: many; V: TRBV20-1; J: TRBJ2-1; DNA: TGCAGTGCTCGCGGCGTAGGCAACAATGAGCAGTTCTTC; CDR3: CSARGVGNNEQFF
D: TRBD2; size: many; V: TRBV20-1; J: TRBJ2-5; DNA: TGCAGTGCTAGGGGAGGACTAGCCCAAGAGACCCAGTACTTC; CDR3: CSARGGLAQETQYF
D: TRBD1; size: many; V: TRBV12-3/TRBV12-4; J: TRBJ1-5; DNA: TGTGCCAGCTCCCCAGGGGGCTTGAGTAGGAGCAATCAGCCCCAGCATTTT; CDR3: CASSPGGLSRSNQPQHF
D: .; size: many; V: TRBV7-2; J: TRBJ1-2; DNA: TGTGCCAGCAGTTCGACAGCCCTCTATGGCTACACCTTC; CDR3: CASSSTALYGYTF
D: TRBD1; size: many; V: TRBV7-2; J: TRBJ1-1; DNA: TGTGCCAGCAACTATAGGGACAGATCCTCCACTGAAGCTTTCTTT; CDR3: CASNYRDRSSTEAFF
D: TRBD1; size: few; V: TRBV6-2/TRBV6-3; J: TRBJ2-7; DNA: TGTGCCAGCAGCCCTAAACATCCGGGACAGGGAAGCTACGAGCAGTACTTC; CDR3: CASSPKHPGQGSYEQYF
D: .; size: few; V: TRBV30; J: TRBJ2-7; DNA: TGTGCCTGGAGGTACTACGAGCAGTACTTC; CDR3: CAWRYYEQYF
D: .; size: many; V: TRBV7-9; J: TRBJ1-1; DNA: TGTGCCAGCTTGCTCGGTACTGAAGCTTTCTTT; CDR3: CASLLGTEAFF
D: .; size: many; V: TRBV6-2/TRBV6-3; J: TRBJ1-4; DNA: TGTGCCAGCAGTCTCCCGCCCCTGACGAATGAAAAACTGTTTTTT; CDR3: CASSLPPLTNEKLFF
D: .; size: many; V: TRBV25-1; J: TRBJ2-7; DNA: TGTGCCAGCACCGACCTTTGGGCCGAGCAGTACTTC; CDR3: CASTDLWAEQYF
D: TRBD1; size: .; V: TRBV7-2; J: TRBJ2-7; DNA: TGTGCCAGCAGCTCCCCATTCACACGGACAGGGCCAACCTACGAGCAGTACTTC; CDR3: CASSSPFTRTGPTYEQYF
D: .; size: few; V: TRBV6-2/TRBV6-3; J: TRBJ1-3; DNA: TGTGCCAGCGGCCCAGACTCTGGAAACACCATATATTTT; CDR3: CASGPDSGNTIYF
D: TRBD2; size: .; V: TRBV10-3; J: TRBJ2-1; DNA: TGTGCCATCAGTGACTCTAGCGGGGAGCAGTTCTTC; CDR3: CAISDSSGEQFF
D: .; size: many; V: TRBV7-9; J: TRBJ2-4; DNA: TGTGCCAGCAGCTTAGCCGGGGCGTGGGAAAACATTCAGTACTTC; CDR3: CASSLAGAWENIQYF
D: TRBD1; size: few; V: TRBV19; J: TRBJ1-6; DNA: TGTGCCAGTAGCCTAAAAGGACAGGGTGGGAATTCACCCCTCCACTTT; CDR3: CASSLKGQGGNSPLHF
D: .; size: many; V: TRBV12-3/TRBV12-4; J: TRBJ1-4; DNA: TGTGCCAGCAGACGACGTCGGGGGCTGGGTGAAAAACTGTTTTTT; CDR3: CASRRRRGLGEKLFF
D: .; size: many; V: TRBV7-2; J: TRBJ1-1; DNA: TGTGCCAGCAGCTCCACAGGGTCAGGCACTGAAGCTTTCTTT; CDR3: CASSSTGSGTEAFF
D: .; size: .; V: TRBV2; J: TRBJ2-7; DNA: TGTGCCAGCAGCAGGGTTTACGAGGAGTACTTC; CDR3: CASSRVYEEYF
D: .; size: many; V: TRBV6-1; J: TRBJ1-4; DNA: TGTGCCAGCAAGAGCAGTTTTGCAACTAATGAAAAACTGTTTTTT; CDR3: CASKSSFATNEKLFF
D: .; size: many; V: TRBV5-6; J: TRBJ2-6; DNA: TGTGCCAGCAGCCGGGTCGGTTCTGGGGCCAACGTCCTGACTTTC; CDR3: CASSRVGSGANVLTF
D: .; size: many; V: TRBV7-9; J: TRBJ1-1; DNA: TGTGCCAGCAGCTTTGGTGGGGATGGGGTGGAGGAAGCTTTCTTT; CDR3: CASSFGGDGVEEAFF
D: TRBD1; size: many; V: TRBV12-3/TRBV12-4; J: TRBJ2-7; DNA: TGTGCCAGCAGTATCTCCGGGACAGGCTACGAGCAGTACTTC; CDR3: CASSISGTGYEQYF
D: .; size: many; V: TRBV7-2; J: TRBJ1-1; DNA: TGTGCCAGCAGCTTAGAGAGGGAGGTCGGCACTGAAGCTTTCTTT; CDR3: CASSLEREVGTEAFF
D: .; size: many; V: TRBV6-1; J: TRBJ1-1; DNA: TGTGCCAGCACTTCACTAGGGTATGAAGCTTTCTTT; CDR3: CASTSLGYEAFF
D: .; size: many; V: TRBV9; J: TRBJ2-3; DNA: TGTGCCAGCAGCGAAGAGGGGCCATCCCACACAGATACGCAGTATTTT; CDR3: CASSEEGPSHTDTQYF
D: TRBD2; size: many; V: TRBV20-1; J: TRBJ2-7; DNA: TGCAGTGCCGTAGCGGGGGGGAAGTCCTACGAGCAGTACTTC; CDR3: CSAVAGGKSYEQYF
D: TRBD1; size: many; V: TRBV2; J: TRBJ2-5; DNA: TGTGCCAGCAGTACATCGACAGGGGGCTCAGCGGAGTACTTC; CDR3: CASSTSTGGSAEYF
D: TRBD1; size: many; V: TRBV7-9; J: TRBJ2-3; DNA: TGTGCCAGCAGCTTACCGAGATCCCGGACAGGGAGCCCCAGTACGCAGTATTTT; CDR3: CASSLPRSRTGSPSTQYF
D: TRBD1; size: many; V: TRBV19; J: TRBJ2-7; DNA: TGTGCCAGTAGCGGACAGGGAGTGAGCGAGCAGTACTTC; CDR3: CASSGQGVSEQYF
D: .; size: .; V: TRBV5-4; J: TRBJ2-5; DNA: TGTGCCAGCAGCTTGCCGAGTTCCCAAGAGACCCAGTACTTC; CDR3: CASSLPSSQETQYF
D: .; size: few; V: TRBV5-1; J: TRBJ1-4; DNA: TGCGCCAGCAGCTCGAATACTGCAACTAATGAAAAACTGTTTTTT; CDR3: CASSSNTATNEKLFF
D: .; size: many; V: TRBV7-2; J: TRBJ1-2; DNA: TGTGCCAGCAGCTTAGAGGCAGGGTTGTACTATGGCTACACCTTC; CDR3: CASSLEAGLYYGYTF
D: TRBD1; size: many; V: TRBV28; J: TRBJ2-5; DNA: TGTGCCAGCAGTTTTGCAGGCTCGGACAGGGAGACCCAGTACTTC; CDR3: CASSFAGSDRETQYF
D: .; size: few; V: TRBV20-1; J: TRBJ1-1; DNA: TGCAGTGCTCCAGAGGTCGGACGGGTGACCACTGAAGCTTTCTTT; CDR3: CSAPEVGRVTTEAFF
D: .; size: many; V: TRBV29-1; J: TRBJ1-5; DNA: TGCAGCGTATCAAAGGGGGGAACCAGCGGCAATCAGCCCCAGCATTTT; CDR3: CSVSKGGTSGNQPQHF
D: .; size: .; V: TRBV20-1; J: TRBJ2-3; DNA: TGCAGTGCTCCGGACACCCTTAGCACAGATACGCAGTATTTT; CDR3: CSAPDTLSTDTQYF
D: .; size: many; V: TRBV4-3; J: TRBJ2-7; DNA: TGCGCCAGCAGCCAAGCTCGCGGGGCACGGAGCTACGAGCAGTACTTC; CDR3: CASSQARGARSYEQYF
D: .; size: many; V: TRBV14; J: TRBJ1-1; DNA: TGTGCCAGCAGCCAACGCTCGCTGGGGCCGAACACTGAAGCTTTCTTT; CDR3: CASSQRSLGPNTEAFF
D: .; size: many; V: TRBV7-2; J: TRBJ2-6; DNA: TGTGCCAGCAGCTTAGTTGGGGTCTTCTTCTCTGGGGCCAACGTCCTGACTTTC; CDR3: CASSLVGVFFSGANVLTF
D: .; size: many; V: TRBV27; J: TRBJ2-6; DNA: TGTGCCAGCAGTTTCTGGGGGACTGGGGCCAACGTCCTGACTTTC; CDR3: CASSFWGTGANVLTF
D: TRBD2; size: many; V: TRBV7-9; J: TRBJ2-7; DNA: TGTGCCAGCAGCCCCCGGGGGGTTACGGGGTACGAGCAGTACTTC; CDR3: CASSPRGVTGYEQYF
D: .; size: .; V: TRBV29-1; J: TRBJ2-3; DNA: TGCAGCGTTGACCCCCACACAGATACGCAGTATTTT; CDR3: CSVDPHTDTQYF
D: .; size: many; V: TRBV12-3/TRBV12-4; J: TRBJ2-1; DNA: TGTGCCAGCAGTGGGGAATTCAATGAGCAGTTCTTC; CDR3: CASSGEFNEQFF
D: TRBD2; size: .; V: TRBV20-1; J: TRBJ2-2; DNA: TGCAGTGCTAGAGTGGGAGGGGCGGCCACCGGGGAGCTGTTTTTT; CDR3: CSARVGGAATGELFF